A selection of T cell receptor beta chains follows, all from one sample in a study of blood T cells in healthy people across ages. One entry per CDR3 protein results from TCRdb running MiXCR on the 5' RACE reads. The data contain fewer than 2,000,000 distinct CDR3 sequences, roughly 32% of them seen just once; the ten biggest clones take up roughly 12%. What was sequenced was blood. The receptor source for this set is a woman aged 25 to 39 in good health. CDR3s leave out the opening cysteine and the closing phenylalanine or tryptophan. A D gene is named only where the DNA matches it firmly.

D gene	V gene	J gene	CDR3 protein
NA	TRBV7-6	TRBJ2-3	ASSLISGADTQY
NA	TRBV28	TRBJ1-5	ASSLGPGDQPQH
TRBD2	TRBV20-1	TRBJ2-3	SAPKSGRPSTDTQY
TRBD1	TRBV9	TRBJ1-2	ASSVGTGVVYGYT
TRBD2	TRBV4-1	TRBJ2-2	ASSQSRLAAGELF
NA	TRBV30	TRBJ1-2	AFRRGAGYT
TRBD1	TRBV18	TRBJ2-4	ASSPHGQGLDIQY
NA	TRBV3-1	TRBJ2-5	ASSHRGERGGTQY
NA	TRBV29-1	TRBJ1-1	SVAADRAMNTEAF
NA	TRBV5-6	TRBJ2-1	ASSLFSASYEQF
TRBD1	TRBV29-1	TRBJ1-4	SVAKGTGGREKLF
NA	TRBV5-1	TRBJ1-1	ASSWISVNTEAF
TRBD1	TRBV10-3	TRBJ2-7	AIRDTGTGTDEQY
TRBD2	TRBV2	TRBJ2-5	ASIELAGGETQY
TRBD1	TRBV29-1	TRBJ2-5	SVGPGTGRETQY
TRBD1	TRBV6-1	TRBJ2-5	ASSDQRQGFLETQY
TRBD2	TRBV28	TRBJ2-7	ATQSSGRAEHEQY
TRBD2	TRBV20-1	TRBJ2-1	SADLRRTSGKNEQF
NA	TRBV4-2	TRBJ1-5	ASSPSGGQSNQPQH
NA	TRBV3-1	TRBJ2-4	ASSHWQAKNIQY
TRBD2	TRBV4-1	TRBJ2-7	ASSHSTSGSSYEQY
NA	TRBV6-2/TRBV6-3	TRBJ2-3	ASSYSPEGDTQY